This entry lists 32 T cell receptor beta chains sequenced from one sample in a study of regulatory T cells in long-lasting Graves disease. Documented time point: newly diagnosed GD, antithyroid drugs for less than 3 months. PBMC-extracted RNA yielded the TCR library. With iRepertoire HTBI primers and Arm-PCR of CDR3 regions, TCR beta libraries were built. TCRdb reprocessed the multiplex PCR reads with MiXCR, giving one entry per CDR3 protein. The table includes fewer than 400,000 distinct CDR3 sequences, about 20% detected once. The sample here was peripheral blood mononuclear cells (PBMCs), taken at new diagnosis, from a patient treated with antithyroid drugs. These receptors originate from a female donor with Graves disease.

This clonotype was counted at least ten times. The chain uses TRBV28 and TRBJ2-5; D is unclear. Trimming pared 2 bases from V and 5 bases from J, leaving 9 bases between. The germline V gene has CDR1 MDHEN and CDR2 SYDVKM. The CDR3 has 13 amino acids. The CDR3 loop reads CASSLALEETQYF. The DNA for the CDR3 is TGTGCCAGCAGTTTAGCTCTGGAGGAGACCCAGTACTTC.

In this sample, this clonotype turned up many times. The chain is built from TRBV27 and TRBJ1-1, with D perhaps matching TRBD1 (5 bases). Germline loops: CDR1 MNHEY, CDR2 SMNVEV (reference sequence). This CDR3 has 12 residues. The V gene lost 3 bases and the J gene lost 10 bases, with 12 bases spanning the gap. The CDR3 protein is CASSFWGGGAFF. The CDR3 DNA sequence: TGTGCCAGCAGTTTTTGGGGGGGAGGAGCTTTCTTT.

In this sample, this clonotype turned up many times. The rearrangement uses TRBV6-1 and TRBJ2-3; D uncertain. This CDR3 has 15 residues. Germline-derived CDR1 and CDR2 are MNHNS and SASEGT. V lost 1 base and J lost 0, with 8 bases in between. CDR3 coding DNA: TGTGCCAGCAGTGAAGAAAGCAGGAGCACAGATACGCAGTATTTT. It codes for CASSEESRSTDTQYF.

This clonotype has a count of ten or more. The chain employs TRBV20-1 and TRBJ2-7; no firm D call. Trimming stripped 3 bases from V and 5 bases from J, with 11 bases between. Germline assignment: CDR1 DFQATT and CDR2 SNEGSKA (reference sequence). This CDR3 contains 12 residues. In DNA form, the CDR3 reads TGCAGTGCTAGCGAGACCAACGACGAGCAGTACTTC. Translated: CSASETNDEQYF.

The chain uses TRBV11-2 and TRBJ1-6, with TRBD1 matching over 8 bases. The CDR3 totals 15 residues. Per the germline V gene, CDR1 is SGHAT and CDR2 is FQNNGV. V trimming: 5 bases; J trimming: 7 bases; junction bases outside the gene matches: 7. Here the CDR3 DNA reads TGTGCCAGCAGCATGGGGACAGGCCGGAATTCACCCCTCCACTTT. Its protein is CASSMGTGRNSPLHF. Variable domain in full (rest from reference TRBV11-2 and TRBJ1-6): EAGVAQSPRYKIIEKRQSVAFWCNPISGHATLYWYQQILGQGPKLLIQFQNNGVVDDSQLPKDRFSAERLKGVDSTLKIQPAKLEDSAVYLCASSMGTGRNSPLHFGNGTRLTVT.

This clonotype was recorded many times. J is TRBJ1-1 and V is TRBV18; no clear D. This CDR3 spans 13 amino acids. Germline CDR1 reads KGHSH; CDR2 reads LQKENI. V lost 2 bases, J lost 10 bases, and 14 bases lay in between. CDR3 amino acids: CASSPGNLLSAFF. CDR3 bases: TGTGCCAGCTCACCAGGGAACCTCTTATCAGCTTTCTTT. Full variable domain (missing parts from reference TRBV18 and TRBJ1-1): NAGVMQNPRHLVRRRGQEARLRCSPMKGHSHVYWYRQLPEEGLKFMVYLQKENIIDESGMPKERFSAEFPKEGPSILRIQQVVRGDSAAYFCASSPGNLLSAFFGQGTRLTVV.

There are many counts of this clonotype. The rearrangement links TRBV28 to TRBJ1-4; the match to TRBD1 covers 8 bases. This CDR3 has 14 amino acids. With V trimmed by 6 bases and J by 6 bases, 6 bases remained unmatched. The germline CDR1 and CDR2 sequences are MDHEN and SYDVKM. The CDR3: CASRLQGADEKLFF. In DNA, the CDR3 is TGTGCCAGCAGACTTCAGGGGGCGGATGAAAAACTGTTTTTT.

This clonotype has at least ten counts. The chain couples TRBV18 to TRBJ2-1; no firm D call. This CDR3 region has 12 residues. Trimming left V 8 bases short and J 5 bases short, with 10 bases between. CDR1 KGHSH and CDR2 LQKENI come from the germline V gene. This CDR3 reads CASSQDNNEQFF. The CDR3 DNA follows: TGTGCCAGCAGCCAAGACAACAATGAGCAGTTCTTC. Supplemented by reference TRBV18 and TRBJ2-1, the full variable domain reads NAGVMQNPRHLVRRRGQEARLRCSPMKGHSHVYWYRQLPEEGLKFMVYLQKENIIDESGMPKERFSAEFPKEGPSILRIQQVVRGDSAAYFCASSQDNNEQFFGPGTRLTVL.

The chain has TRBV4-1 and TRBJ2-1, with D perhaps matching TRBD2 (7 bases). V lost 4 bases and J 8 bases, leaving 18 bases between the germline ends. The germline V gene encodes CDR1 MGHRA and CDR2 YSYEKL. This CDR3 contains 15 residues. The CDR3 sequence is CASSPSEGEGDEQFF. The DNA for the CDR3 is TGCGCCAGCAGCCCATCGGAGGGGGAGGGGGATGAGCAGTTCTTC.

In this sample, this clonotype turned up many times. This sequence joins TRBV4-2 and TRBJ2-5; 8 bases match TRBD2. Per germline, CDR1 LGHNA and CDR2 YNFKEQ. V trimming: 0 bases; J trimming: 1 base; junction bases outside the gene matches: 1. The CDR3 runs 15 residues. The CDR3: CASSQDREGQETQYF. The CDR3 nucleotides are TGTGCCAGCAGCCAAGATCGGGAGGGCCAAGAGACCCAGTACTTC.

This clonotype was seen repeatedly, ten times or more. This rearrangement joins TRBV27 to TRBJ2-3; D gene unclear. The CDR3 sequence is 16 residues long. Per the germline V gene, CDR1 is MNHEY and CDR2 is SMNVEV (reference sequence). V dropped 3 bases and J dropped 7 bases, with 20 bases sitting between them. CDR3 protein: CASSFQDPQYFNTQYF. The CDR3 DNA follows: TGTGCCAGCAGTTTTCAGGACCCTCAATACTTCAATACGCAGTATTTT.

Ten or more counts support this clonotype. The chain carries TRBV7-8 and TRBJ1-1; 7 bases match TRBD1. The CDR3 is 16 amino acids. Germline lookup yields CDR1 SGHVS and CDR2 FQNEAQ. V shed 3 bases and J 1 base; nucleotides not matched to a gene: 8. This CDR3 reads CASSFSRQGRNTEAFF. CDR3 coding DNA: TGTGCCAGCAGCTTTTCCAGACAGGGCCGGAACACTGAAGCTTTCTTT.

The DNA of the CDR3 is TGCGCCAGCAGCTTGGAGGGCCGATCATCCCAGTACTTC. This translates into CASSLEGRSSQYF. J is TRBJ2-5 and V is TRBV5-1; D unresolved. The V and J ends lost 0 bases and 9 bases respectively, with 12 bases between them. The germline gives CDR1 SGHRS, CDR2 YFSETQ. The CDR3 has 13 amino acids. Full variable domain (rest looked up from reference TRBV5-1 and TRBJ2-5): KAGVTQTPRYLIKTRGQQVTLSCSPISGHRSVSWYQQTPGQGLQFLFEYFSETQRNKGNFPGRFSGRQFSNSRSEMNVSTLELGDSALYLCASSLEGRSSQYFGPGTRLLVL.

This chain uses TRBV28 with TRBJ2-5; 11 bases line up with TRBD2. The CDR3 contains 17 residues. The germline gives CDR1 MDHEN, CDR2 SYDVKM. V was clipped by 2 bases and J by 1 base; unmatched bases: 6. The CDR3: CASSLSLAGGLQETQYF. The CDR3 nucleotides read TGTGCCAGCAGTTTAAGTCTAGCGGGAGGACTCCAAGAGACCCAGTACTTC. Combining the CDR3 with reference TRBV28 and TRBJ2-5 gives the whole variable domain DVKVTQSSRYLVKRTGEKVFLECVQDMDHENMFWYRQDPGLGLRLIYFSYDVKMKEKGDIPEGYSVSREKKERFSLILESASTNQTSMYLCASSLSLAGGLQETQYFGPGTRLLVL.

The gene calls are TRBV5-1 and TRBJ2-7; D is unclear. This CDR3 spans 16 amino acids. Germline V gives CDR1 SGHRS, CDR2 YFSETQ. Trimming removed 0 bases from V and 3 bases from J, with 16 bases in between. The chain's CDR3 is CASSLERATSRYEQYF. CDR3 sequence (DNA): TGCGCCAGCAGCTTGGAAAGGGCAACGTCCCGCTACGAGCAGTACTTC.

This clonotype has more than one count but fewer than ten. DNA of the CDR3: TGTGCCAGCAGTATAACGAGGGGGGGGTATGGCTACACCTTC. Translation: CASSITRGGYGYTF. The V gene is TRBV6-1, the J gene TRBJ1-2; D might be TRBD1 (6 bases). Per germline, CDR1 MNHNS and CDR2 SASEGT. Trimming stripped 5 bases from V and 5 bases from J, with 15 bases between. This CDR3 has 14 amino acids.

This clonotype was counted ten times or more. The chain uses TRBV30 and TRBJ2-1, with D possibly called TRBD1 or TRBD2 (5 bases each). The CDR3 is 15 amino acids. Germline values: CDR1 GTSNPN, CDR2 SVGIG (reference sequence). The germline V and J ends were trimmed by 2 bases and 0 bases, with 11 bases remaining between them. The CDR3 reads CAWSLGVGSYNEQFF. In DNA form, the CDR3 reads TGTGCCTGGAGTTTGGGGGTTGGCTCCTACAATGAGCAGTTCTTC.

In its sample, this clonotype was seen many times. The chain couples TRBV5-1 to TRBJ1-1; D call uncertain. V lost 4 bases and J 4 bases, leaving 14 bases between the germline ends. The germline V gene has CDR1 SGHRS and CDR2 YFSETQ. The length of the CDR3 is 14 residues. Written as DNA, the CDR3 is TGCGCCAGCAGCCCCGGAGTTGGAAGCACTGAAGCTTTCTTT. Translated: CASSPGVGSTEAFF.

This clonotype has ten or more counts. The J gene is TRBJ1-1, the V gene TRBV12-3 or TRBV12-4; 7 nucleotides align to TRBD1. V shed 6 bases, J shed 8 bases, and the junction held 21 bases outside the gene matches. The CDR3 contains 17 residues. The CDR3 here is CASSSPLVTGWRLEAFF. CDR3 nucleotides: TGTGCCAGCAGCTCCCCCTTGGTGACAGGGTGGCGTTTGGAAGCTTTCTTT.

This clonotype was observed at least ten times. The chain is built from TRBV5-1 and TRBJ2-1, with 15 bases lining up with TRBD2. The CDR3 sequence is 15 residues long. V lost 3 bases to trimming and J lost 7 bases; unmatched junction nucleotides: 2. From germline, CDR1 is SGHRS and CDR2 YFSETQ. The CDR3 is CASSYGTSGRNEQFF. The DNA of the CDR3 is TGCGCCAGCAGCTACGGGACTAGCGGGAGGAATGAGCAGTTCTTC.

This clonotype was counted a few times. This chain links TRBV14 with TRBJ1-2; no clear D. Trimming cost V 0 bases and J 2 bases, with 10 bases left between them. Per germline, CDR1 SGHDN and CDR2 FVKESK. The length of the CDR3 is 15 residues. The CDR3 loop reads CASSQEYAGNYGYTF. CDR3 in DNA: TGTGCCAGCAGCCAAGAGTACGCGGGCAACTATGGCTACACCTTC.

The table lists this clonotype with many counts. The chain has TRBV11-2 and TRBJ2-2; no clear D gene. The V end lost 5 bases, the J end lost 7 bases, and 8 bases lay between the germline ends. Germline CDR1 SGHAT, CDR2 FQNNGV. This CDR3 is 12 amino acids long. The chain's CDR3 is CASSPYSGELFF. Written as DNA, the CDR3 is TGTGCCAGCAGCCCGTATAGCGGGGAGCTGTTTTTT.

This sequence joins TRBV7-8 and TRBJ2-7; 7 nucleotides match TRBD1. V shed 4 bases, J shed 4 bases, and the junction held 10 bases outside the gene matches. The V gene's germline CDR1 is SGHVS and CDR2 FQNEAQ. This CDR3 has 15 residues. The CDR3 DNA reads TGTGCCAGCAGCTCACACCGGGACAGATTATACGAGCAGTACTTC. It specifies CASSSHRDRLYEQYF.

The table lists this clonotype with many counts. J is TRBJ1-4 and V is TRBV15; weak D call: TRBD1 (6 bases). The CDR3 length is 16 residues. Germline values: CDR1 LNHNV, CDR2 YYDKDF (reference sequence). V lost 5 bases to trimming and J lost 5 bases, with 18 bases between them. CDR3 nucleotides: TGTGCCACCAGCGCCTGGGGAATGCAGGGGAATGAAAAACTGTTTTTT. Amino acid sequence: CATSAWGMQGNEKLFF.

This clonotype was recorded at least ten times. The chain carries TRBV12-3 or TRBV12-4 and TRBJ2-1; TRBD2 matches at 10 bases. The V gene end was trimmed by 6 bases and the J gene end by 3 bases; junction bases not matched to a gene: 5. The CDR3 runs 15 residues. The CDR3 is CASSSQRGGYNEQFF. The CDR3 coding sequence is TGTGCCAGCAGCTCCCAGCGGGGGGGCTACAATGAGCAGTTCTTC.

The rearrangement links TRBV10-3 to TRBJ1-4, with 8 bases fitting TRBD1. This CDR3 is 15 amino acids long. Germline lookup yields CDR1 ENHRY and CDR2 SYGVKD. The J segment lost 5 bases and the V segment lost 3 bases, leaving 5 bases of the junction unmatched. DNA for the CDR3: TGTGCCATCAGTGAAGTGACAGGGGCAAATGAAAAACTGTTTTTT. Translated, it gives CAISEVTGANEKLFF.

There are many counts of this clonotype. The chain is built from TRBV24-1 and TRBJ2-1, with a weak D call TRBD2 (5 bases). The end of the DNA aligns better with TRBJ2-5, so the J call may be wrong. This CDR3 comprises 13 residues. Germline V CDR1 and CDR2: KGHDR, SFDVKD. The CDR3 DNA reads TGTGCCACCAGTAAAGGGAGTGCGGAGACCCAGTACTTC. Translation gives CATSKGSAETQYF.

The sample holds a few counts of this clonotype. Because the CDR3 is missing its conserved closing phenylalanine or tryptophan, this is likely a read error. The DNA is omitted, as the CDR3 cannot be located on it reliably, and the CDR3 follows TCRdb's listing. The chain links TRBV28 to TRBJ1-2; the DNA was not used to check the table's D call, TRBD1. Inclusive of both ends, the CDR3 amounts to 13 amino acids. Germline-derived CDR1 and CDR2 are MDHEN and SYDVKM. The CDR3 sequence: CASSLMRQGERIL.

This clonotype was detected a few times. The chain links TRBV19 to TRBJ2-2; TRBD2 matches 12 bases. After removal of 6 bases from V and 5 bases from J, the junction contained 7 bases not matched to a gene. CDR3 length equals 16 residues. Germline loops: CDR1 LNHDA, CDR2 SQIVND (reference sequence). CDR3 sequence reads: CASRTLAGGQTGELFF. The CDR3 region has the DNA TGTGCCAGTAGAACCCTAGCGGGAGGGCAGACCGGGGAGCTGTTTTTT. The full variable domain, with the rest looked up from reference TRBV19 and TRBJ2-2, is DGGITQSPKYLFRKEGQNVTLSCEQNLNHDAMYWYRQDPGQGLRLIYYSQIVNDFQKGDIAEGYSVSREKKESFPLTVTSAQKNPTAFYLCASRTLAGGQTGELFFGEGSRLTVL.

This chain joins TRBV28 and TRBJ2-7; D unresolved. Germline CDR1 is MDHEN and CDR2 is SYDVKM. V lost 6 bases and J 4 bases, leaving 10 bases between the germline ends. This CDR3 has 12 amino acids. CDR3 loop: CASSYLRYEQYF. The DNA of the CDR3 is TGTGCCAGCAGCTACCTAAGATACGAGCAGTACTTC. Full variable domain (rest looked up from reference TRBV28 and TRBJ2-7): DVKVTQSSRYLVKRTGEKVFLECVQDMDHENMFWYRQDPGLGLRLIYFSYDVKMKEKGDIPEGYSVSREKKERFSLILESASTNQTSMYLCASSYLRYEQYFGPGTRLTVT.

This clonotype came up many times. V is TRBV12-5 and J is TRBJ2-4; D may be TRBD1 or TRBD2 (5 bases each). The CDR3 is made up of 13 amino acids. Trimming pared 4 bases from V and 5 bases from J, leaving 9 bases between. Germline CDR1 LGHNT, CDR2 FRNRAP. The CDR3 loop is CASGSGPENIQYF. For the CDR3, the DNA is TGTGCTAGTGGTTCGGGACCAGAAAACATTCAGTACTTC.

This sequence joins TRBV7-9 and TRBJ1-6; D remains unclear. Germline assignment: CDR1 SEHNR and CDR2 FQNEAQ (reference sequence). Trimming left V 2 bases short and J 9 bases short, with 20 bases between. There are 17 residues in the CDR3. This chain's CDR3 is CASSLRCGEWVVSPLHF. In DNA form, the CDR3 reads TGTGCCAGCAGCTTAAGGTGTGGGGAGTGGGTTGTTTCACCCCTCCACTTT.